This T cell receptor beta chain was documented in a study of T-cell reconstitution after alpha-beta-depleted transplantation in children. Construction of the TCRbeta library involved unique molecular identifiers. From the PCR reads, TCRdb called clonotypes with MiXCR, one entry per CDR3 protein. Among 300,000 or so distinct CDR3 sequences, about a quarter were seen once, and the ten largest hold over 9.5%. This clonotype was seen more than once but under ten times. What it binds is unknown. Study results and limitations: Diversity and T-cell counts at one year after transplant derived mostly from new T cells.

The source material was PBMCs, mostly from graft donor cells, sampled 180 days after TCRalphabeta/CD19-depleted stem cell transplant. The source is a male patient younger than 18 who had a stem cell transplant for acute lymphoblastic leukemia, so the T cells may come from the graft donor.

The CDR3 nucleotides are TGCAGTGCTAGAGTACGGTATAGCAATCAGCCCCAGCATTTT. This sequence encodes CSARVRYSNQPQHF. V and J are TRBV20-1 and TRBJ1-5, with unresolved D. Germline assignment: CDR1 DFQATT and CDR2 SNEGSKA (reference sequence). The CDR3 extends over 14 amino acids. The V end lost 1 base, the J end lost 0 bases, and 7 bases lay between the germline ends.